The sample holds a few counts of the clone carrying this TCR beta chain. This specimen belongs to a study of T cell responses to AZD1222 COVID-19 vaccine. Measured with immunoSEQ multiplex PCR; TCRdb has only the in-frame clones, and not every one. The sample yields about 45,000 clones, 65% to 85% seen once. The germline CDR1 and CDR2 sequences are MNHEY and SVGAGI. The CDR3 has 14 residues. With 4 bases removed from V and 5 bases from J, the gap between germline ends came to 14 bases. Sequencing was performed on peripheral blood, taken 28 days after the second AZD1222 dose. The chain combines TRBV6-5 with TRBJ1-2, with a weak D call TRBD1 (5 bases). The source is an adult who received the AZD1222 COVID-19 vaccine. The CDR3 reads CASSSDRNPYGYTF. The CDR3, as DNA: TGTGCCAGCAGTTCCGACAGAAACCCATATGGCTACACCTTC.